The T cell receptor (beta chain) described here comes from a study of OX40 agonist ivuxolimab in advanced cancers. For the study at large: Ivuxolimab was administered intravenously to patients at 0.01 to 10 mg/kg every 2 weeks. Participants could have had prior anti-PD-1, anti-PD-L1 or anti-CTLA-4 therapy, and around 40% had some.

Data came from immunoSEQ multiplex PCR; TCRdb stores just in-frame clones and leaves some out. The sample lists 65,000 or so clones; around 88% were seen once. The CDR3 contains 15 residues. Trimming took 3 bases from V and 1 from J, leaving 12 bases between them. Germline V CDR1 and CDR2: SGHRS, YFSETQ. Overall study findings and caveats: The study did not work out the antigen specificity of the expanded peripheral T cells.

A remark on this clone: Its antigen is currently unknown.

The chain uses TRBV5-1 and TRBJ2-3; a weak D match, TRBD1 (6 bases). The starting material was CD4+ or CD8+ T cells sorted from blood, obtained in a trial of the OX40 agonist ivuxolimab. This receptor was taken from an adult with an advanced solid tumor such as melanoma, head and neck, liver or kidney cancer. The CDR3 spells CASSSGTKRTDTQYF. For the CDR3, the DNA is TGCGCCAGCAGCTCCGGGACAAAGCGCACAGATACGCAGTATTTT.